This TCR beta chain was retrieved from a study of graft-versus-host responses after intestinal transplantation. Turning to the study itself: All recipients were given anti-thymocyte globulin induction, and tacrolimus and steroids were then administered for three to four years. Overall study results and limits: HvG clone declines early post-transplant were associated with peak circulating GvH levels.

TCRdb's copy holds only in-frame clones and misses some; the assay was immunoSEQ multiplex PCR. The table shows 62,000 or so clones, with 85% to 90% occurring only once. This CDR3 has 12 residues. Trimming stripped 5 bases from V and 4 bases from J, with 8 bases between. Germline-derived CDR1 and CDR2 are LNHDA and SQIVND (reference sequence). On this clone itself: Its antigen is not known.

This receptor was taken from a human patient who received an intestinal transplant, so some T cells may come from the graft donor. This chain links TRBV19 with TRBJ1-1; D is possibly TRBD1 (5 bases). The input for sequencing was PBMCs, taken 26 days after transplant. The CDR3 region is CASSQGVTEAFF. The DNA for the CDR3 is TGTGCCAGTAGTCAGGGTGTCACTGAAGCTTTCTTT.